The present TCR beta chain was sequenced within a study of cytomegalovirus exposure and HLA in healthy donors (dated by TCRdb to between 2016 and 2019). A note on the overall study: An earlier analysis of around 600 of the donors reported roughly 300 Gb of sequence data and 100 million to 130 million unique TCR beta sequences from about 200 million T cells. Roughly 300 gigabases of sequencing data and approximately 93 million unique TCR sequences were included in an early release covering 550 to 800 HLA-typed donors. Of the 398 genotyped donors, approximately 83% fell in the genetic ancestry cluster associated with self-reported Caucasian donors. The study aimed to test whether cataloging public T cell receptors could reveal signatures of past pathogen exposure. The study profiled the T cell repertoires of about 720 subjects by immunosequencing and related them to cytomegalovirus serostatus. A separate validation cohort of roughly 110 different subjects was used in addition to the approximately 640-subject first cohort. High-throughput TCR immunosequencing, statistical association of individual TCRs with disease status, and machine learning were combined to predict cytomegalovirus infection status. To study patterns of TCR occurrence, a later analysis re-analyzed previously published TCR beta repertoires from around 660 donors and added high-resolution HLA genotyping. Rather than using new phenotypic data, the later analysis identified candidate immune exposures from TCR beta sequences and from how often those sequences occurred across donors. An earlier analysis of 500 to 650 of the donors applied high-throughput TCR beta sequencing to assess whether each TCR beta V gene segment acted as functional or pseudogenic. Donor age, sex, ethnicity and CMV serostatus were collected together with the repertoire data. A later genetic analysis took genome-wide SNP genotypes for 398 of the 666 donors and used that subset as a discovery cohort. All discovery cohort repertoires had been generated on a single sequencing platform. Both class I and class II loci were covered by HLA typing, at four-digit resolution. The number of typed donors differed by locus: about 620-640 for A, B, C, DRB1 and DQB1; roughly 510 for DQA1; over 600 for DPA1; and approximately 450 for DPB1. Several DR-DQ haplotypes were treated as single units for association and clustering because of strong linkage in the cohort. On average, around 230,000 unique TCR beta nucleotide sequences were sequenced per donor among a few hundred genotyped donors of the cohort, with 15% to 20% of those sequences being non-productive. Overall study outcomes, separate from this receptor: An association between a missense DCLRE1C variant and V-gene and J-gene trimming of TCR beta chains was found in a later genetic analysis and replicated in an independent cohort. Because HLA typing was missing for some donors at each locus, association tests included only the typed subset. Cytomegalovirus status was reported to be diagnosed by the classifier with high specificity and sensitivity in both the original and validation cohorts. A group of highly shared sequence variants was considered likely to be a technical artifact of the sequencing pipeline. Some IMGT-functional V segments, including TRBV6-2 and TRBV6-3, could not be told apart with the 87-base-pair reads, so those segments were excluded. A later analysis found that TCR association rates varied across HLA loci, with DRB1 alleles showing the most associated TCRs and HLA-C alleles the fewest. Most TCR sequences were seen in very few donors, while some public TCRs were found in many individuals. Linkage disequilibrium might explain the correlated functional status among segregating V segments, but an unknown experimental factor could not be ruled out. In a later analysis, most CMV-associated TCR beta chains were found to appear HLA-restricted, with HLA associations seemingly driven largely by CMV exposure. According to a later genetic analysis, donors in an Asian-associated ancestry cluster had fewer N-insertions in productive TCRs than the approximately 700-donor mean. The study gave a list of under 200 TCR beta chains associated with cytomegalovirus. The authors suggested that the approach could potentially be generalized to other disease states and immunological phenotypes. In a later analysis, about 17,000 TCR beta sequences were associated with specific HLA alleles at a false discovery rate of 0.05. In an earlier analysis of some 640 of the donors, most TCR beta V segments were observed in productive rearrangements about 90% or about 30% of the time, broadly matching IMGT annotations. A further reported finding was that TCR beta sequences accurately predicted the HLA-A and HLA-B alleles for most subjects in the first cohort. The cohort was sequenced for TCR beta chains only, and without alpha or paired-chain data the features that could be detected were limited. Several of the top co-occurrence clusters appeared to be linked to parvovirus B19, influenza, CMV and Epstein-Barr virus, according to a later analysis. In vitro tests confirmed that a few of the cytomegalovirus-associated TCR beta chains recognize cytomegalovirus antigens. When HLA alleles, especially DR and DQ, strongly co-occurred, attributing TCR associations to individual alleles was difficult. The presence/absence analyses assumed that sequencing depth was roughly uniform across donors, and that assumption may not be true. Compared with equally common non-associated chains, HLA-associated TCR beta chains in a later analysis were more clonally expanded and had lower generation probabilities. Roughly 15 rarely observed V segments, including chromosome 9 orphons, were excluded from the earlier analysis of about 600 of the donors because counts were too low. CMV serostatus was the only immune exposure information available for the cohort.

CDR1 and CDR2, per the germline V gene, are SNHLY and FYNNEI. The CDR3 sequence holds 15 residues, the cysteine and phenylalanine included. Just the 45-base CDR3 DNA is kept, in frame starting at base 1. Trimming at the junction amounts to 6 bases on V and 0 bases on J, and the germline ends lie 12 bases apart. About this clone itself: Its antigen is not yet known. No per-base quality is available; no much larger clone lies one base away.

The cohort was made up of approximately 670 healthy bone marrow donors. At the time of sampling, every cohort member was nominally healthy, though immune exposures that went unrecorded were likely present. The donor was CMV seronegative and was included in the group of under 450 seronegative cohort members. Each donor provided a peripheral blood sample, and peripheral blood mononuclear cells were used for TCR beta sequencing. The Qiagen DNeasy Blood Extraction Kit was used to extract genomic DNA from the blood cell samples. The library was prepared using the immunoSEQ multiplex PCR assay. A mixture of 60 forward primers for TCR Vbeta segments and 13 reverse primers for TCR Jbeta segments was used in the multiplex PCR. A multiplex PCR assay on genomic DNA amplified the CDR3 region of rearranged TCR beta genes. The amplified TCR beta libraries were sequenced on the Illumina HiSeq System as 87-base-pair reads. Processing in the source paper ran as follows. Across the roughly 700 repertoires, a later analysis counted tens of millions of unique TCR beta chains, 9.5 million to 12 million of which were shared by at least two donors. To remove PCR and sequencing errors, raw reads were error-corrected and collapsed into unique sequences using a nearest-neighbor algorithm that merged closely related sequences. CDR3 sequences were aligned to IMGT reference sequences to assign V, D and J gene segments. For a sequence to be retained, a match of at least six nucleotides was required to both a V gene segment and a J gene segment. A rearrangement counted as productive if the CDR3 had no stop codons and remained in frame with V and J, and every other rearrangement counted as non-productive. Following IMGT convention, CDR3 was defined as the stretch from the second conserved V-encoded cysteine to the conserved J-encoded phenylalanine. The earlier analysis of 500 to 750 of the donors excluded any sequence lacking an unambiguous match to a single V gene segment. In an earlier analysis of 500 to 750 of the donors, V segments were called functional above 56.7% productive rearrangements and were called segregating when the between-donor standard deviation exceeded 5%. To diagnose cytomegalovirus status from the catalog of TCR beta chain sequences, a statistical classification framework was built. A later analysis assigned V and J genes by comparing TCR nucleotide sequences with IMGT/GENE-DB human TR gene sequences. A later analysis assigned CDR3 sequences and most-parsimonious VDJ recombination scenarios with the TCRdist pipeline. In a later analysis, every TCR beta chain was defined by the combination of its CDR3 amino acid sequence and its V-gene family, and reads without a unique V-gene family were dropped. A later analysis removed nearly 600 highly shared, low-generation-probability nucleotide sequences to deal with suspected cross-contamination and a sequencing artifact. In a later analysis, a clonal expansion index was calculated for each public chain from normalized within-repertoire ranks of inferred template counts. In a later analysis, generation probabilities were computed using a VDJ recombination model fitted to out-of-frame rearrangements, and the results were checked against IGoR. In a later analysis, TCR-TCR, TCR-HLA and TCR-CMV co-occurrence was scored with hypergeometric tests, and a repertoire-size bias correction was applied to TCR pairs. A later analysis estimated false discovery rates by permuting HLA or CMV assignments 20 times. In a later analysis, co-occurring TCRs were grouped using DBSCAN, and TCRdist sequence similarity was added for clustering within HLA-allele-positive subsets. Repertoires with fewer than 30,000 or more than 120,000 public chains were left out of co-occurrence clustering, as were about five repertoires with anomalous nucleotide sharing. In its TCRdb copy, this immuneACCESS table keeps in-frame sequences only and misses some clones. Where compared with another copy, unresolved V genes explain less than half of these, and the others have no known cause. V, J and clone size derive from that table, while D and trimming were established from the DNA sequence. This sample gives fewer than 65,000 clones in total; roughly 67% of them show up just once. The top ten hold 5.4% of the sample.

The chain links TRBV2 with TRBJ2-4; the D gene identity is not certain. Sequencing was performed on PBMCs. This receptor was identified in a man aged 50 or older in good health and CMV-seronegative. The CDR3 here reads CASRGTALAKNIQYF. The DNA reads as follows: TGTGCCAGCAGGGGTACAGCCCTAGCCAAAAACATTCAGTACTTC.